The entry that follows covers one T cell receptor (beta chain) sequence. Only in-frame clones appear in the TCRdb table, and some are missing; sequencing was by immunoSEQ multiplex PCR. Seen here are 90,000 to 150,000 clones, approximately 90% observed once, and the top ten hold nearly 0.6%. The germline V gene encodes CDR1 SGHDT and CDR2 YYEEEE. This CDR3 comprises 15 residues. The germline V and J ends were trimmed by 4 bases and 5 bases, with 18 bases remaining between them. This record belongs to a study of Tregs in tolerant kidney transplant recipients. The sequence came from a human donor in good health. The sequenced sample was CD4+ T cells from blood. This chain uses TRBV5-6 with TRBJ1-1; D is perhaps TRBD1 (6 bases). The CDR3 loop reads CASSRHGGQWTEAFF. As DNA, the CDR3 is TGTGCCAGCAGCCGGCATGGGGGACAATGGACTGAAGCTTTCTTT.